The 27 T cell receptor beta chains below were found in one sample sequenced in a study of CD8+CD57+ T cells in acquired aplastic anemia. Genomic DNA acted as the template from which TCR beta VDJ combination and CDR3 sequence profiling were carried out. TCRdb itself ran the reads through MiXCR, one entry per CDR3 protein. The sample consists of some 130,000 distinct CDR3 sequences, around two fifths of them appearing once. Sequencing was carried out using sorted CD4+, CD8+, or CD8+CD57+ T cells (not recorded which) from PBMCs. These receptors were collected from a human donor in good health, serving as a control.

This clonotype came up many times. This chain uses TRBV20-1 with TRBJ1-4; D call uncertain. V dropped 2 bases and J dropped 5 bases, with 12 bases sitting between them. CDR1 is DFQATT and CDR2 is SNEGSKA in the germline V gene (reference sequence). This CDR3 contains 14 residues. The CDR3 bases are TGCAGTGCTAGATGGCGGGGTCTGAATGAAAAACTGTTTTTT. Residues: CSARWRGLNEKLFF.

This clonotype was found many times. The chain combines TRBV28 with TRBJ1-5; D gene unclear. From germline, CDR1 is MDHEN and CDR2 SYDVKM. Trimming cost V 8 bases and J 7 bases, with 6 bases left between them. The CDR3 extends over 10 amino acids. CDR3: CASGGQPQHF. As DNA, the CDR3 is TGTGCCAGCGGAGGGCAGCCCCAGCATTTT.

The rearrangement joins TRBV12-3 or TRBV12-4 to TRBJ1-3; D remains ambiguous. V lost 7 bases to trimming and J lost 4 bases, with 2 bases between them. This CDR3 has 10 residues. CDR3 protein: CASKGNTIYF. The CDR3 coding sequence is TGTGCCAGCAAGGGAAACACCATATATTTT.

The V call is TRBV3-1, the J call TRBJ2-5, with 12 bases fitting TRBD2. Trimming cost V 1 base and J 4 bases; bases outside gene matches: 16. The germline gives CDR1 LGHDT, CDR2 YNNKEL (reference sequence). CDR3 length: 20 residues. The CDR3 DNA sequence: TGTGCCAGCAGCCAAGCGTGGACCTTGGGTACTAGCGGGGGGACAGAGACCCAGTACTTC. Protein: CASSQAWTLGTSGGTETQYF.

This chain uses TRBV2 with TRBJ1-5; possible D gene TRBD1, 6 bases. V was pared by 6 bases and J by 7 bases, with 10 bases between. There are 12 residues in the CDR3. Germline V gene sequence: CDR1 SNHLY, CDR2 FYNNEI. The CDR3 protein is CASSRDIQPQHF. CDR3 DNA: TGTGCCAGCAGCCGGGACATCCAGCCCCAGCATTTT.

V is TRBV29-1 and J is TRBJ2-6; D gene ambiguous. Trimming stripped 2 bases from V and 0 bases from J, with 11 bases between. Looked up from germline, CDR1 is SQVTM and CDR2 is ANQGSEA. This CDR3 comprises 16 residues. The CDR3 protein is CSVEIWHFSGANVLTF. In DNA form, the CDR3 reads TGCAGCGTTGAAATCTGGCACTTCTCTGGGGCCAACGTCCTGACTTTC.

This clonotype was counted many times. The rearrangement links TRBV30 to TRBJ2-5; 9 nucleotides line up with TRBD1. The CDR3 extends over 14 amino acids. J was trimmed by 10 bases and V by 2 bases; bases with no gene match: 11. Germline CDR1 is GTSNPN and CDR2 is SVGIG (reference sequence). The CDR3 DNA reads as TGTGCCTGGAGTTCAGCGACAGGGGGACGGCGCCAGTACTTC. Its protein product is CAWSSATGGRRQYF.

The genes are TRBV19 and TRBJ1-2, with a possible D match to TRBD1 (5 bases). Germline V gives CDR1 LNHDA, CDR2 SQIVND (reference sequence). The CDR3 is 14 residues long. Trimming cost V 3 bases and J 8 bases, with 16 bases left between them. CDR3: CASSIPGTPLGYTF. CDR3 nucleotides: TGTGCCAGTAGTATTCCCGGGACGCCTTTGGGCTACACCTTC. Full variable domain (outside the CDR3, taken from reference TRBV19 and TRBJ1-2): DGGITQSPKYLFRKEGQNVTLSCEQNLNHDAMYWYRQDPGQGLRLIYYSQIVNDFQKGDIAEGYSVSREKKESFPLTVTSAQKNPTAFYLCASSIPGTPLGYTFGSGTRLTVV.

The rearrangement uses TRBV29-1 and TRBJ2-1; possibly TRBD2 for D (6 bases). The V end was cut by 5 bases, the J end by 0 bases, with 14 bases between. The CDR3 is made up of 15 amino acids. The germline CDR1 and CDR2 sequences are SQVTM and ANQGSEA. As DNA, the CDR3 is TGCAGCGTTTCCAGGGACTTAAGCTCCTACAATGAGCAGTTCTTC. This codes for CSVSRDLSSYNEQFF.

This clonotype was recorded many times. The CDR3 bases are TGTGCCAGCAGCGCCCAGGGCGCCACAGATACGCAGTATTTT. Its translation is CASSAQGATDTQYF. This rearrangement joins TRBV7-2 to TRBJ2-3; D perhaps matches TRBD1 (5 bases). Between the trimmed V and J ends, which lost 5 bases and 2 bases, there was a span of 11 bases. CDR1 and CDR2 (germline): SGHTA, FQGNSA. CDR3 length: 14 amino acids.

This clonotype was seen a single time. CDR3 sequence: CASSARTDTQYF. DNA of the CDR3: TGTGCCAGCAGTGCCCGGACAGATACGCAGTATTTT. This chain uses TRBV2 with TRBJ2-3; unclear D gene. The V gene's germline CDR1 is SNHLY and CDR2 FYNNEI. This CDR3 is built from 12 residues. V lost 4 bases, J lost 3 bases, and 5 bases lay in between.

V gene TRBV3-1 combines with J gene TRBJ1-2; D is possibly TRBD1 (6 bases). Germline CDR1 and CDR2: LGHDT and YNNKEL (reference sequence). The CDR3 is made up of 15 amino acids. V was clipped by 5 bases and J by 8 bases, with 21 bases between them. CDR3 residues: CASSYEGGSADGYTF. CDR3 DNA sequence: TGTGCCAGCAGCTACGAGGGGGGCAGTGCGGACGGCTACACCTTC.

Many counts were recorded for this clonotype. The chain uses TRBV6-5 and TRBJ2-3; D call uncertain. V was cut by 2 bases and J by 0 bases, with 9 bases left in between. The germline gives CDR1 MNHEY, CDR2 SVGAGI. CDR3 length: 15 residues. CDR3 DNA sequence: TGTGCCAGCAGTTACGGCGGAACTAGCACAGATACGCAGTATTTT. This codes for CASSYGGTSTDTQYF.

To note about this clonotype: A much bigger clone sits one base away, suggesting this may be a read error. The gene calls are TRBV6-2 or TRBV6-3 and TRBJ2-1, with 7 bases fitting TRBD2. Trimming removed 4 bases from V and 3 bases from J; junction bases left unmatched: 9. Germline CDR1 reads MNHEY; CDR2 reads SVGEGT. This CDR3 comprises 16 residues. The CDR3 nucleotides read TGTGCCAGCAGTTCCAAGATAGCGGGTCGCTACAATGAGCAGTTCTTC. Translation gives CASSSKIAGRYNEQFF.

To note about this clonotype: At one end, the junction sequence differs from germline, possibly due to a read error. CDR3 loop: CTSSLAIGEQYF. The CDR3, as DNA: TGTACCAGCAGCTTGGCCATTGGCGAGCAGTACTTC. The chain is built from TRBV5-5 and TRBJ2-7, with D unresolved. This CDR3 spans 12 amino acids. CDR1 and CDR2 from the germline V gene are SGHKS and YYEKEE (reference sequence).

This clonotype was seen many times. V and J are TRBV24-1 and TRBJ2-3; D perhaps matches TRBD2 (5 bases). Germline V CDR1 and CDR2: KGHDR, SFDVKD. The CDR3 sequence is 16 residues long. V lost 0 bases, J lost 6 bases, and 15 bases lay in between. This chain's CDR3 is CATSDLSGNRNDTQYF. CDR3 coding DNA: TGTGCCACCAGTGATTTGTCGGGAAATCGGAATGATACGCAGTATTTT.

This clonotype was seen a handful of times. This sequence may be a read error, since a much larger clone differs from it by one base. The rearrangement joins TRBV7-8 to TRBJ1-4; D gene ambiguous. The CDR3 sequence is 16 residues long. CDR1 SGHVS and CDR2 FQNEAQ come from the germline V gene. CDR3: CAGSLVSGSTNEKLFF. In DNA, the CDR3 is TGTGCCGGCAGCTTAGTCTCGGGATCAACTAATGAAAAACTGTTTTTT.

This clonotype was seen at least ten times. This chain uses TRBV2 with TRBJ2-7, with D uncertain. Trimming removed 7 bases from V and 5 bases from J, with 15 bases in between. This CDR3 contains 13 residues. The germline V gene encodes CDR1 SNHLY and CDR2 FYNNEI. The CDR3 spells CASIGRFGHEQYF. CDR3 sequence (DNA): TGTGCCAGCATAGGCAGGTTTGGGCACGAGCAGTACTTC.

The chain links TRBV5-4 to TRBJ2-5; unclear D gene. Trimming removed 4 bases at V and 5 bases at J, with 12 bases between. The CDR3 has 13 residues. The germline CDR1 and CDR2 sequences are SGHNT and YYREEE (reference sequence). The CDR3, as DNA: TGTGCCAGCAGCGCGCGGTCGACGGAGACCCAGTACTTC. This encodes CASSARSTETQYF.

This clonotype was counted many times. This chain uses TRBV16 with TRBJ2-5; D might be TRBD2 (6 bases). Germline values: CDR1 KGHSY, CDR2 FQNENV. The CDR3 has 16 residues. With 4 bases removed from V and 5 bases from J, the gap between germline ends came to 20 bases. The chain's CDR3 is CASSPRAGIAGETQYF. As DNA, the CDR3 is TGTGCCAGCAGCCCCAGGGCGGGGATCGCGGGGGAGACCCAGTACTTC.

This clonotype was recorded at least ten times. The rearrangement links TRBV6-1 to TRBJ1-1, with 7 positions matching TRBD1. The J segment lost 11 bases and the V segment lost 8 bases, leaving 14 bases of the junction unmatched. This CDR3 contains 13 residues. Germline V CDR1 and CDR2: MNHNS, SASEGT. The CDR3 nucleotides are TGTGCCAGCGAAGCGCCGGGACAGCAAACGGCTTTCTTT. The encoded protein is CASEAPGQQTAFF.

This clonotype turned up a few times. This sequence joins TRBV18 and TRBJ1-3; D may be TRBD1 (5 bases). This CDR3 spans 17 amino acids. The V end lost 3 bases, the J end lost 0 bases, and 15 bases lay between the germline ends. Germline V lookup: CDR1 KGHSH, CDR2 LQKENI. The CDR3 sequence: CASSPTSGQTSGNTIYF. Written as DNA, the CDR3 is TGTGCCAGCTCACCTACATCGGGGCAGACCTCTGGAAACACCATATATTTT.

The V call is TRBV19, the J call TRBJ1-2; TRBD1 aligns across 7 bases. In germline, CDR1 is LNHDA, CDR2 SQIVND (reference sequence). The junction had 13 bases not matched to a gene; V was cut back by 4 bases and J by 5 bases. The CDR3 is made up of 16 amino acids. The CDR3 DNA follows: TGTGCCAGTAGTACCCCAGGGACAGTAGCTAGGTATGGCTACACCTTC. Encoded protein: CASSTPGTVARYGYTF. Supplemented by reference TRBV19 and TRBJ1-2, the full variable domain reads DGGITQSPKYLFRKEGQNVTLSCEQNLNHDAMYWYRQDPGQGLRLIYYSQIVNDFQKGDIAEGYSVSREKKESFPLTVTSAQKNPTAFYLCASSTPGTVARYGYTFGSGTRLTVV.

V gene TRBV19 combines with J gene TRBJ1-5; D may be TRBD1 (5 bases). The CDR3 totals 14 residues. The V end lost 2 bases, the J end lost 3 bases, and 8 bases lay between the germline ends. Germline V gives CDR1 LNHDA, CDR2 SQIVND (reference sequence). In nucleotides, the CDR3 is TGTGCCAGTAGTATAAGGGGCAACAATCAGCCCCAGCATTTT. Translation gives CASSIRGNNQPQHF.

This clonotype appeared a few times. CDR3 sequence (DNA): TGTGCCAGCCAGAAGGGGGGGCGCACCTATGGCTACACCTTC. Translation gives CASQKGGRTYGYTF. The gene calls are TRBV6-1 and TRBJ1-2; a weak D match, TRBD1 (6 bases). The germline V and J ends were trimmed by 8 bases and 4 bases, with 17 bases remaining between them. Germline V gives CDR1 MNHNS, CDR2 SASEGT. There are 14 residues in the CDR3.

This chain uses TRBV19 with TRBJ1-2; D is uncertain. The CDR3 consists of 13 residues. The germline V gene encodes CDR1 LNHDA and CDR2 SQIVND (reference sequence). The ends were cut back, 3 bases at V and 4 bases at J, with 9 bases in the middle. The CDR3 here is CASSMGLGYGYTF. The CDR3 region has the DNA TGTGCCAGTAGTATGGGTTTGGGCTATGGCTACACCTTC.

This clonotype was counted many times. This chain connects TRBV5-4 to TRBJ1-2; weak D call: TRBD1 (6 bases). The CDR3 is 14 amino acids. V was cut by 0 bases and J by 6 bases, with 12 bases left in between. Germline assignment: CDR1 SGHNT and CDR2 YYREEE (reference sequence). The CDR3 DNA reads as TGTGCCAGCAGCTTGGATTCAGGGGCTAATGGCTACACCTTC. As protein: CASSLDSGANGYTF.